The next 9 T cell receptor beta chains were all read from a single sample in a study of preoperative IRX-2 immunotherapy in early breast cancer. Some clones are missing from TCRdb's copy, which holds only in-frame ones; the method was immunoSEQ multiplex PCR. The sample lists over a thousand clones, approximately 68% occurring once. Treatment specified: preoperative locoregional IRX-2 cytokine immunotherapy. The specimen comprised tumor tissue, sampled after IRX-2 immunotherapy. These receptors all stem from a human donor with breast cancer.

This chain connects TRBV6-8 to TRBJ2-7, with TRBD2 matching over 14 bases. The germline V gene encodes CDR1 MNHGY and CDR2 SAAAGT. The length of the CDR3 is 18 residues. With 6 bases clipped from V and 5 bases from J, the junction kept 15 bases outside the gene matches. The CDR3 nucleotides are TGTGCCAGCAGCCGCCCCGGACTAGCGGGGGGCCGAATCCACGAGCAGTACTTC. Translated: CASSRPGLAGGRIHEQYF.

V gene TRBV6-1 combines with J gene TRBJ2-2, with D hard to call. The CDR3 is made up of 14 amino acids. Germline CDR1 and CDR2: MNHNS and SASEGT. V lost 1 base and J 1 base, leaving 4 bases between the germline ends. CDR3 in DNA: TGTGCCAGCAGTGAAGGGCTGAACACCGGGGAGCTGTTTTTT. This codes for CASSEGLNTGELFF.

The chain has TRBV19 and TRBJ1-1, with D tentatively TRBD1 (6 bases). The CDR3 is 15 residues long. The V and J ends lost 5 bases and 1 base respectively, with 14 bases between them. Germline values: CDR1 LNHDA, CDR2 SQIVND (reference sequence). The CDR3 region is CASSERTAANTEAFF. The CDR3 DNA follows: TGTGCCAGTAGTGAGCGGACAGCAGCGAACACTGAAGCTTTCTTT.

The chain carries TRBV6-8 and TRBJ1-1; D remains ambiguous. The V end lost 5 bases, the J end lost 0 bases, and 7 bases lay between the germline ends. The CDR3 totals 13 residues. Germline V gene sequence: CDR1 MNHGY, CDR2 SAAAGT. CDR3 sequence: CASSTGLNTEAFF. The CDR3 coding sequence is TGTGCCAGCAGTACCGGACTGAACACTGAAGCTTTCTTT.

The V call is TRBV19, the J call TRBJ1-2, with 9 bases matching TRBD1. Trimming cost V 7 bases and J 8 bases; bases outside gene matches: 11. This CDR3 is 14 amino acids long. Per the germline V gene, CDR1 is LNHDA and CDR2 is SQIVND (reference sequence). Here the CDR3 reads CASTLLGQGFGYTF. The DNA of the CDR3 is TGTGCCAGTACCCTATTGGGACAGGGCTTCGGCTACACCTTC.

The chain joins TRBV11-3 to TRBJ2-5; 12 positions match TRBD2. The trim removed 5 bases at V and 5 bases at J, leaving 6 bases unmatched. This CDR3 has 15 amino acids. Germline V gene lookup returns CDR1 SGHNT and CDR2 YENEEA. This CDR3 reads CASSPSGGARETQYF. CDR3 DNA: TGTGCCAGCAGCCCTAGCGGGGGGGCCAGGGAGACCCAGTACTTC.

The chain uses TRBV30 and TRBJ1-6; D remains unclear. The CDR3 consists of 13 residues. The V gene lost 3 bases and the J gene lost 10 bases, with 13 bases spanning the gap. The germline V gene encodes CDR1 GTSNPN and CDR2 SVGIG (reference sequence). The CDR3 DNA reads TGTGCCTGGAGGGCCGGGTCATGGTCACCCCTCCACTTT. Translating gives CAWRAGSWSPLHF.

Written as DNA, the CDR3 is TGTGCCTGGAAAGGGATTGGAAACACCATATATTTT. Protein: CAWKGIGNTIYF. The chain is built from TRBV30 and TRBJ1-3; no clear D gene. CDR3 length: 12 amino acids. Germline V gives CDR1 GTSNPN, CDR2 SVGIG (reference sequence). Trimming shortened V by 4 bases and J by 3 bases, and 7 bases separated the two germline ends.

This chain joins TRBV11-3 and TRBJ1-6; D perhaps matches TRBD1 (6 bases). V was clipped by 3 bases and J by 7 bases, with 13 bases between them. This CDR3 has 15 amino acids. CDR1 and CDR2 (germline): SGHNT, YENEEA. CDR3 DNA sequence: TGTGCCAGCAGCTTGGCCGACAGGCGAAATTCACCCCTCCACTTT. As protein: CASSLADRRNSPLHF.